This T cell receptor (beta chain) emerged from a study of cytomegalovirus exposure and HLA in healthy donors. Findings and limits, study-wide: Later, an analysis found that common viral pathogens appeared to be linked with several of the most significant clusters. The study labeled approximately 150 TCR beta chains cytomegalovirus-associated.

The count of this clone is one. Its specificity is unknown. Looked up from germline, CDR1 is SGHNT and CDR2 is YYREEE (reference sequence). The ends were cut back, 0 bases at V and 8 bases at J, with 6 bases in the middle. The CDR3 length is 12 residues. PCR was performed using 60 Vbeta and 13 Jbeta primers. Profiling relied on immunoSEQ multiplex PCR, and the TCRdb table lists in-frame clones only, not all of them. The sample has about 170,000 clones, roughly 81% seen once; the top ten hold just over 2.5%. This sequence originates from a man aged 25 to 45 in good health and CMV-seropositive. Specimen: PBMCs. The genes are TRBV5-4 and TRBJ2-1; D is unresolved. The CDR3 reads CASSLGRDEQFF. CDR3 nucleotides: TGTGCCAGCAGCTTGGGCCGGGATGAGCAGTTCTTC.